This TCR beta chain was captured by sequencing in a study of T cells in women clearing cervical HPV infection. Study overall: Controls' single incident HPV16 infection cleared within 12 months without precancer. HLA type stays a possible confounder, typing being limited.

Note on this clone: The read ends 3 residues shy of where the CDR3 ends; the end is completed using the germline J gene.

Losses at the gene ends were 5 bases for V and 6 bases for J; bases not matched to a gene: 7. The CDR3 runs to 14 residues. The germline gives CDR1 SEHNR, CDR2 FQNEAQ (reference sequence). Profiling relied on immunoSEQ multiplex PCR, and the TCRdb table lists in-frame clones only, not all of them. The record lists 20,000 to 25,000 clones, of which the ten most abundant hold about 6.7%. The chain has TRBV7-9 and TRBJ1-5; 7 bases are a match to TRBD1. This clonotype originated in a woman between 18 and 69 years old with a cervical HPV16 infection that either progressed to CIN3+ or cleared (not recorded which). Source material: blood buffy coat. CDR3 bases read: TGTGCCAGCAGCCCGACAGGGTCGGGTCAGCCC. Encoded protein: CASSPTGSGQP. The complete CDR3 reads CASSPTGSGQPQHF. The full variable domain, completed using reference TRBV7-9 and TRBJ1-5, is DTGVSQNPRHKITKRGQNVTFRCDPISEHNRLYWYRQTLGQGPEFLTYFQNEAQLEKSRLLSDRFSAERPKGSFSTLEIQRTEQGDSAMYLCASSPTGSGQPQHFGDGTRLSIL.